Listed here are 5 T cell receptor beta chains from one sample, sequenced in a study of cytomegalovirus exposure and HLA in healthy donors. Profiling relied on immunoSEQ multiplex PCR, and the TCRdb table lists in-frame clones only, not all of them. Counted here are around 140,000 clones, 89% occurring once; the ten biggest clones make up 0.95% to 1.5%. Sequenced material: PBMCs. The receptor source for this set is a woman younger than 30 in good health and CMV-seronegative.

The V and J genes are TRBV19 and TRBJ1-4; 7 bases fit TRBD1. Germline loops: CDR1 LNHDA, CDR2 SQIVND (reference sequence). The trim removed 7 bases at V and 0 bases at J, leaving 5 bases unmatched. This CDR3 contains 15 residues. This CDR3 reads CASKGAPATNEKLFF. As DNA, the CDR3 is TGTGCCAGTAAGGGGGCCCCCGCAACTAATGAAAAACTGTTTTTT.

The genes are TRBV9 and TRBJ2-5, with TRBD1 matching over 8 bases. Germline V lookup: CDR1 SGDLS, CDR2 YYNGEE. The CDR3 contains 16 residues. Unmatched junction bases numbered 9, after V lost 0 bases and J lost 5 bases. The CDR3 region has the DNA TGTGCCAGCAGCGTAGAGGGCAGGGGGCTAGTCGAGACCCAGTACTTC. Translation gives CASSVEGRGLVETQYF.

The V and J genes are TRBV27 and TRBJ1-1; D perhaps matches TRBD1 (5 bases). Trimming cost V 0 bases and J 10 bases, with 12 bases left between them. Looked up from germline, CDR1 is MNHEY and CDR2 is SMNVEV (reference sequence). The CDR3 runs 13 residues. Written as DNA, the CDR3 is TGTGCCAGCAGTTTATCGATTGGGCAGGGAGCTTTCTTT. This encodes CASSLSIGQGAFF.

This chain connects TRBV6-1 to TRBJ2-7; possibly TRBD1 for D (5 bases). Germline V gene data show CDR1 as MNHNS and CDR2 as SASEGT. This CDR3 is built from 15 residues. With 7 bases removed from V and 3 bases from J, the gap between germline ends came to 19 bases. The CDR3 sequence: CASTLGRGSFYEQYF. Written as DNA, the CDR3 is TGTGCCAGCACCCTCGGAAGGGGAAGTTTCTACGAGCAGTACTTC.

As DNA, the CDR3 is TGTGCCAGCAGCTTAGTAGGGGTCGGCAAAAACATTCAGTACTTC. It specifies CASSLVGVGKNIQYF. The rearrangement joins TRBV11-2 to TRBJ2-4; the D gene is possibly TRBD1 (5 bases). CDR3 length: 15 residues. V dropped 1 base and J dropped 3 bases, with 10 bases sitting between them. The V gene's germline CDR1 is SGHAT and CDR2 FQNNGV.